This T cell receptor beta chain is drawn from a study of T-cell memory formation after mild COVID-19. For the study at large: Clusters of TCRs were largely donor specific.

Concerning this clonotype itself: As yet, its antigen is unknown.

The study, taken as a whole, reports: Clones that contracted from day 15 to 85 were balanced CD4/CD8, while later expanders leaned CD4+. Some clones that responded turned up in pre-infection memory, which suggests that cross-reactive memory joined in. Among CD4+ contracting clones, most were CM and EM, and CD8+ ones EMRA.

TCRdb used MiXCR to reprocess the 5' RACE reads, holding one entry per CDR3 protein. The sample includes roughly 100,000 distinct CDR3 sequences, approximately 15% of them seen just once. Trimming took off 4 bases at V and 1 base at J, with 7 bases between the two ends. The CDR3 consists of 13 residues. The germline V gene encodes CDR1 LNHNV and CDR2 YYDKDF (reference sequence). Sequencing was performed on PBMCs or a T cell subset sorted from them (not recorded which). The receptor was isolated from an adult woman who had mild COVID-19 (a few samples of this study predate the infection). Cell type and time point are not known. V usage is TRBV15 and J usage is TRBJ1-1; D gene ambiguous. CDR3 in amino acids: CATSKVTNTEAFF. CDR3 bases: TGTGCCACCAGCAAAGTAACGAACACTGAAGCTTTCTTT.